These T cell receptor beta chains were read from a single sample in a study of T-cell memory formation after mild COVID-19. TCRdb passed the 5' RACE reads through MiXCR, listing each CDR3 protein once. The sample lists fewer than 450,000 distinct CDR3 sequences; around 21% were seen once. The sample was PBMCs or a T cell subset sorted from them (not recorded which). The receptors here all came from an adult woman who had mild COVID-19 (a few samples of this study predate the infection). Cell type and time point are not known. Both conserved end residues are part of each CDR3. Fields, in order: D gene, J gene, CDR3 length, clone size, V gene, CDR3 DNA, CDR3 protein. D genes are given only for firm matches. The size field is filled for only some rows; it gives once, few, many or a size class.

d_gene: .
j_gene: TRBJ2-1
len: 16
abundance: .
v_gene: TRBV12-3/TRBV12-4
CDR3nt: TGTGCCAGCAGGCCAGGGGGGGGGATGGCCCACAATGAGCAGTTCTTC
CDR3aa: CASRPGGGMAHNEQFF

d_gene: .
j_gene: TRBJ2-2
len: 13
abundance: .
v_gene: TRBV12-3/TRBV12-4
CDR3nt: TGTGCCAGCAGTTTCCTTGGACCCGGGGAGCTGTTTTTT
CDR3aa: CASSFLGPGELFF

d_gene: .
j_gene: TRBJ2-3
len: 15
abundance: .
v_gene: TRBV9
CDR3nt: TGTGCCAGCAGCCCTGGGCTAGCGACTACAGATACGCAGTATTTT
CDR3aa: CASSPGLATTDTQYF

d_gene: .
j_gene: TRBJ2-5
len: 15
abundance: .
v_gene: TRBV5-1
CDR3nt: TGCGCCAGCAGCTTGGGCTCCAGGGGGGGAGAGACCCAGTACTTC
CDR3aa: CASSLGSRGGETQYF

d_gene: TRBD2
j_gene: TRBJ2-7
len: 16
abundance: .
v_gene: TRBV4-1
CDR3nt: TGCGCCAGCAGCCAATCAACTAGCGGGGTTACCTACGAGCAGTACTTC
CDR3aa: CASSQSTSGVTYEQYF

d_gene: .
j_gene: TRBJ1-1
len: 13
abundance: .
v_gene: TRBV19
CDR3nt: TGTGCCAGTAAGGGCAGGGGGAACACTGAAGCTTTCTTT
CDR3aa: CASKGRGNTEAFF

d_gene: TRBD1
j_gene: TRBJ1-2
len: 15
abundance: few
v_gene: TRBV5-1
CDR3nt: TGCGCCAGCAGCTTGGACACAGGGGGGGACTATGGCTACACCTTC
CDR3aa: CASSLDTGGDYGYTF

d_gene: TRBD2
j_gene: TRBJ2-5
len: 13
abundance: .
v_gene: TRBV24-1
CDR3nt: TGTGCCACCAGTGCCGGGGGAGGGGAGACCCAGTACTTC
CDR3aa: CATSAGGGETQYF

d_gene: TRBD2
j_gene: TRBJ2-1
len: 20
abundance: .
v_gene: TRBV5-1
CDR3nt: TGCGCCAGCAGCCGGACGCCGCAGCGGGAGGGCCCATCATCCTACAATGAGCAGTTCTTC
CDR3aa: CASSRTPQREGPSSYNEQFF

d_gene: .
j_gene: TRBJ2-5
len: 15
abundance: .
v_gene: TRBV3-1
CDR3nt: TGTGCCAGCAGCCATCACCGGACAGCCCAAGAGACCCAGTACTTC
CDR3aa: CASSHHRTAQETQYF

d_gene: .
j_gene: TRBJ2-5
len: 16
abundance: few
v_gene: TRBV12-3/TRBV12-4
CDR3nt: TGTGCCAGCAGTTGGCAGGGGAGCGCCACCGGGGAGACCCAGTACTTC
CDR3aa: CASSWQGSATGETQYF